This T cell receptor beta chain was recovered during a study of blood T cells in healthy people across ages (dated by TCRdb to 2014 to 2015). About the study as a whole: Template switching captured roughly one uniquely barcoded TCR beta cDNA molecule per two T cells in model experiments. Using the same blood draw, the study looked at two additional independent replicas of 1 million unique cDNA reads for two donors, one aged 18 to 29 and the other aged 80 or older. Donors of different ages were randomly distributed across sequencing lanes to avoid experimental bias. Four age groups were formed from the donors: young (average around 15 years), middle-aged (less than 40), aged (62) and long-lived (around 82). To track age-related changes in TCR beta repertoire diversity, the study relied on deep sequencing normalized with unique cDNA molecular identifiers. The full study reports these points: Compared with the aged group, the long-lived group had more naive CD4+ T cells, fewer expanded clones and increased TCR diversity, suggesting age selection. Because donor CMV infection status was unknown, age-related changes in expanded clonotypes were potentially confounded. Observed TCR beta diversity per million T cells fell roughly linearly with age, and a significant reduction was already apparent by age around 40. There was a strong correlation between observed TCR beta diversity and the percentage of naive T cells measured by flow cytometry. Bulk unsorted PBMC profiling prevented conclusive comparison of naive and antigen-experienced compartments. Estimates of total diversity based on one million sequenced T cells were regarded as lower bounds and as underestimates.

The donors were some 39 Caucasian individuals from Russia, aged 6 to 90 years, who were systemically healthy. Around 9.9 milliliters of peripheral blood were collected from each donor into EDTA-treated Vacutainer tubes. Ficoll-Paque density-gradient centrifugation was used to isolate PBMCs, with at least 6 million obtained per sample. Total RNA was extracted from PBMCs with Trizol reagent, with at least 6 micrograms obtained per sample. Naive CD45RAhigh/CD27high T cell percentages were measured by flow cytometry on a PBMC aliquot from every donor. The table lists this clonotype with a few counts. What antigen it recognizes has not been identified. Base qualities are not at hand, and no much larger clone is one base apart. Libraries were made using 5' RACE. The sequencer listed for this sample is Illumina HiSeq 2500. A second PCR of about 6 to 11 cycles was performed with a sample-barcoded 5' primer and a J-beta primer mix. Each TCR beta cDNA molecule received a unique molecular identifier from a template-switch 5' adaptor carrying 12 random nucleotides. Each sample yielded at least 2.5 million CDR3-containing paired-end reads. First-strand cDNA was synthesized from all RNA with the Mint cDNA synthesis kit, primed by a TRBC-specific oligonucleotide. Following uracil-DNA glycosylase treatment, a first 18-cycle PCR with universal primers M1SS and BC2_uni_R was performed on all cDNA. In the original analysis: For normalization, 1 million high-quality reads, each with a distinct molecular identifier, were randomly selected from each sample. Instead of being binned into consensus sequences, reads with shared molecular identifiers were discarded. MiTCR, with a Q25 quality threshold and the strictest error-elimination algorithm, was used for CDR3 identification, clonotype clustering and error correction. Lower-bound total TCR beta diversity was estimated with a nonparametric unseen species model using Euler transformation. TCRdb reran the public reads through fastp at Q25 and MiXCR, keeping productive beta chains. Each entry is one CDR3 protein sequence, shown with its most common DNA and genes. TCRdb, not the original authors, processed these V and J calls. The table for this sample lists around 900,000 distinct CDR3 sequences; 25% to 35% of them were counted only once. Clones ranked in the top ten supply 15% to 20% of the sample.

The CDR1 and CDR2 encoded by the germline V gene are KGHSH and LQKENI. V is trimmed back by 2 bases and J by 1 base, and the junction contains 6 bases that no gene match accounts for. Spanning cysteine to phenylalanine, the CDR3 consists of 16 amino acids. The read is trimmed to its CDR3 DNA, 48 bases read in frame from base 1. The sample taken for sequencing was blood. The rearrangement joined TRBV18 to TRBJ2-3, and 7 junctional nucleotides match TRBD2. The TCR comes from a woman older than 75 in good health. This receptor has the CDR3 CASSPSGADGTDTQYF. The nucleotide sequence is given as TGTGCCAGCTCACCAAGCGGGGCAGACGGCACAGATACGCAGTATTTT.